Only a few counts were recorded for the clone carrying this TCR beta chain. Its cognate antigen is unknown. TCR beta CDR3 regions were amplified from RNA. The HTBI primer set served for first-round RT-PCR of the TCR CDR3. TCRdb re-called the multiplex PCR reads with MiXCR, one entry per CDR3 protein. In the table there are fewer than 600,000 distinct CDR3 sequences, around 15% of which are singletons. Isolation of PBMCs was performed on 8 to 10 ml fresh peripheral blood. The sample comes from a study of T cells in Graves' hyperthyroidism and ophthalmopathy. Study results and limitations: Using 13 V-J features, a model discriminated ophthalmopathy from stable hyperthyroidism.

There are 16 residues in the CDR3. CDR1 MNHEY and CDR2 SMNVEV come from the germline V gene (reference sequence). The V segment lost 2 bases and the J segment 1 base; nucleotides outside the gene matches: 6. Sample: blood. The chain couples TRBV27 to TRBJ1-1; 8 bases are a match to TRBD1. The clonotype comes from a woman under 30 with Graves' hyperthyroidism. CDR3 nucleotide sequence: TGTGCCAGCAGTTTAGGGCAGGGGGCATGGAACACTGAAGCTTTCTTT. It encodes CASSLGQGAWNTEAFF.